These 9 T cell receptor beta chains share one sample of origin, sequenced in a study of breast tumors, draining lymph nodes, adjacent tissues. Breast cancer patients provided tissue from their axillary draining lymph nodes. In TCRdb, the multiplex PCR reads were re-called with MiXCR into one record per CDR3 protein. The data hold about 94,000 distinct CDR3 sequences, with over 25% observed a single time. The sample consisted of axillary lymph node tissue. Every receptor here comes from a female donor with breast cancer. Some clones in this sample may be carry-over from other donors' samples.

This clonotype has at least ten counts. V is TRBV7-2 and J is TRBJ2-7, with D perhaps matching TRBD2 (6 bases). Trimming removed 5 bases from V and 2 bases from J, with 13 bases in between. Germline V lookup: CDR1 SGHTA, CDR2 FQGNSA. This CDR3 is 14 amino acids long. The CDR3 loop is CASSPWRGPYEQYF. In nucleotides, the CDR3 is TGTGCCAGCAGCCCTTGGCGGGGCCCCTACGAGCAGTACTTC.

The gene calls are TRBV7-3 and TRBJ2-3; 8 nucleotides match TRBD1. V was clipped by 5 bases and J by 0 bases; unmatched bases: 4. Germline lookup yields CDR1 SGHTA and CDR2 FQGTGA. This CDR3 contains 15 residues. CDR3 protein: CASSPTGVSTDTQYF. CDR3 DNA: TGTGCCAGCAGCCCGACAGGGGTGAGCACAGATACGCAGTATTTT.

Regarding this clonotype: The conserved phenylalanine or tryptophan is not found at the CDR3 terminus, so this likely reflects a read error. It is unclear where the CDR3 begins or ends on the DNA, so no DNA is shown, and the CDR3 is as TCRdb lists it. This sequence joins TRBV20-1 and TRBJ1-6; TRBD1 is the table's D call, not checked against the DNA. The V gene's germline CDR1 is DFQATT and CDR2 SNEGSKA (reference sequence). The CDR3 has 13 amino acids, counting both end residues. The CDR3 spells CSVPGQYNSPLQS.

The rearrangement joins TRBV10-1 to TRBJ1-5; weak D call: TRBD1 (5 bases). V dropped 6 bases and J dropped 2 bases, with 14 bases sitting between them. CDR1 and CDR2 (germline): WNHNN, SYGVQD (reference sequence). CDR3 size: 15 residues. The CDR3 here is CASRLGDLGNQPQHF. CDR3 coding DNA: TGCGCCAGCAGATTGGGGGACCTTGGCAATCAGCCCCAGCATTTT.

This clonotype was counted many times. This chain joins TRBV2 and TRBJ2-7, with 9 bases aligning to TRBD2. Germline lookup yields CDR1 SNHLY and CDR2 FYNNEI. There are 15 residues in the CDR3. The V segment lost 2 bases and the J segment 0 bases; nucleotides outside the gene matches: 2. The CDR3 coding sequence is TGTGCCAGCAGTGAACTAGCGGGATTCTCCTACGAGCAGTACTTC. This translates into CASSELAGFSYEQYF. Full variable domain (rest looked up from reference TRBV2 and TRBJ2-7): EPEVTQTPSHQVTQMGQEVILRCVPISNHLYFYWYRQILGQKVEFLVSFYNNEISEKSEIFDDQFSVERPDGSNFTLKIRSTKLEDSAMYFCASSELAGFSYEQYFGPGTRLTVT.

This clonotype was detected only a few times. V gene TRBV28 combines with J gene TRBJ2-7; the match to TRBD2 covers 9 bases. With 6 bases clipped from V and 6 bases from J, the junction kept 9 bases outside the gene matches. CDR1 is MDHEN, CDR2 SYDVKM, per germline. The CDR3 is made up of 14 amino acids. The CDR3 reads CASRQPGLASEQYF. DNA for the CDR3: TGTGCCAGCAGACAACCGGGACTAGCTAGCGAGCAGTACTTC.

Turning to this clonotype: Being one base from a much bigger clone, this may be a read error. This chain connects TRBV20-1 to TRBJ2-2, with TRBD1 as a possible D gene (6 bases). CDR1 is DFQATT, CDR2 SNEGSKA, per germline (reference sequence). V was trimmed by 0 bases and J by 5 bases, leaving 16 bases between them. The CDR3 loop spans 16 amino acids. CDR3 nucleotides: TGCAGTGCTAGAGATTCTTCCGGGACACCTACCGGGGAGCTGTTTTTT. Amino acid sequence: CSARDSSGTPTGELFF.

Remarks on this clonotype: This may be a read error, as it is one base from a much larger clone. The chain has TRBV20-1 and TRBJ1-1; tentatively, D is TRBD1 (6 bases). Germline values: CDR1 DFQATT, CDR2 SNEGSKA (reference sequence). This CDR3 contains 15 residues. CDR3 sequence reads: CSARDPARGDTEAVF. The DNA for the CDR3 is TGCAGTGCTAGAGATCCCGCCAGGGGAGACACTGAAGCTGTCTTT.

This clonotype was observed many times. The chain has TRBV2 and TRBJ2-7; 10 bases are shared with TRBD1. The germline V gene has CDR1 SNHLY and CDR2 FYNNEI. The V and J ends lost 8 bases and 3 bases, in that order; junction bases with no gene match: 4. The length of the CDR3 is 13 residues. The CDR3 protein is CASQRDRGYEQYF. CDR3 bases: TGTGCCAGCCAACGGGACAGGGGCTACGAGCAGTACTTC.